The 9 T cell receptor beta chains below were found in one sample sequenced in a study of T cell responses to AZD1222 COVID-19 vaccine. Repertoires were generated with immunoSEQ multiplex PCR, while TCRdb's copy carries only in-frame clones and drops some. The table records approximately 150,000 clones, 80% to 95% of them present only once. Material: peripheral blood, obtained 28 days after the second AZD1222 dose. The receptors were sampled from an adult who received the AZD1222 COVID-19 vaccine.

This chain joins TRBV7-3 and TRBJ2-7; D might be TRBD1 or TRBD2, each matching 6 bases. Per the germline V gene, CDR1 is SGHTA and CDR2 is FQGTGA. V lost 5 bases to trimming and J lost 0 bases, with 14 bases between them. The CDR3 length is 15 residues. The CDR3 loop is CASSPSGGRSYEQYF. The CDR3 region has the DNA TGTGCCAGCAGCCCTTCTGGGGGGCGCTCCTACGAGCAGTACTTC.

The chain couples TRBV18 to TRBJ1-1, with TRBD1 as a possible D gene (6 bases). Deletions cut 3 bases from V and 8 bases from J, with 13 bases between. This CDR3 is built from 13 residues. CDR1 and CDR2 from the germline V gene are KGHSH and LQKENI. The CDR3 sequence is CASSPLDSLEAFF. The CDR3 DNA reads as TGTGCCAGCTCACCTTTGGACAGTTTGGAAGCTTTCTTT.

The CDR3 coding sequence is TGTGCCAGCAGCAAAGAGGGCACTAACTATGGCTACACCTTC. Its translation is CASSKEGTNYGYTF. V gene TRBV21-1 combines with J gene TRBJ1-2. TRBV21-1 is tagged as a pseudogene. The CDR3 is made up of 14 amino acids.

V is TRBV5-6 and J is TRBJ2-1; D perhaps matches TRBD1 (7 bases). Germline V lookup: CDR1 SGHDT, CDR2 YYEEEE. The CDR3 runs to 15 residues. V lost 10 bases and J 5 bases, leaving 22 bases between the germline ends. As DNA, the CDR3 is TGTGCCGCTAGACCCCAGGGGGGAAGCCACAATGAGCAGTTCTTC. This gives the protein CAARPQGGSHNEQFF.

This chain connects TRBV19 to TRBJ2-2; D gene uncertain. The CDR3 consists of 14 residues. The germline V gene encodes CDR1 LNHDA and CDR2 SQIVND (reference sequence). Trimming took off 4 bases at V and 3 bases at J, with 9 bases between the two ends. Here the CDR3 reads CASSKGRDTGELFF. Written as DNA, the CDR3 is TGTGCCAGTAGTAAGGGTCGGGACACCGGGGAGCTGTTTTTT. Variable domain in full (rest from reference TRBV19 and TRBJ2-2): DGGITQSPKYLFRKEGQNVTLSCEQNLNHDAMYWYRQDPGQGLRLIYYSQIVNDFQKGDIAEGYSVSREKKESFPLTVTSAQKNPTAFYLCASSKGRDTGELFFGEGSRLTVL.

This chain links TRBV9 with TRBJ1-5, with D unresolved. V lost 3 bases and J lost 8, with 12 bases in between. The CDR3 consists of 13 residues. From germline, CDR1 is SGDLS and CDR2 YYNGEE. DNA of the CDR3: TGTGCCAGCAGCGCTAGTCCCTCTGAGCCCCAGCATTTT. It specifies CASSASPSEPQHF.

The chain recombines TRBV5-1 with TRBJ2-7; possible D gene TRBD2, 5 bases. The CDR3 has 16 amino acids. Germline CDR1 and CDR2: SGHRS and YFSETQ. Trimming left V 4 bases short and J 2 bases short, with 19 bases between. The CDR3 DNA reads TGCGCCAGCAGCCCCCCGGAGAGGGCAGCCCCCTACGAGCAGTACTTC. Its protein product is CASSPPERAAPYEQYF.

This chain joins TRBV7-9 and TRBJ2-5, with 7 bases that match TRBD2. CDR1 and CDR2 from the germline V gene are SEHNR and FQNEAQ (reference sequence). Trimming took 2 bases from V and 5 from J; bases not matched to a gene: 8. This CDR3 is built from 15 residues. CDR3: CASSLSAGRGETQYF. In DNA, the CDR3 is TGTGCCAGCAGCTTATCAGCGGGACGTGGGGAGACCCAGTACTTC. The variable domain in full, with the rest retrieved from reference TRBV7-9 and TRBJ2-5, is DTGVSQNPRHKITKRGQNVTFRCDPISEHNRLYWYRQTLGQGPEFLTYFQNEAQLEKSRLLSDRFSAERPKGSFSTLEIQRTEQGDSAMYLCASSLSAGRGETQYFGPGTRLLVL.

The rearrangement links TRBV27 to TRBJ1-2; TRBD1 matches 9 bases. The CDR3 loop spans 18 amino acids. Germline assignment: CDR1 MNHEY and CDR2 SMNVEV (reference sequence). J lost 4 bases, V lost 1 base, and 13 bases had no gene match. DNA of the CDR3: TGTGCCAGCAGTTTATACGGTGTCTGGGACAGGGAAGCCTATGGCTACACCTTC. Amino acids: CASSLYGVWDREAYGYTF.